The source of this T cell receptor (beta chain) is a study of Graves' ophthalmopathy and Graves' hyperthyroidism. Study-wide background: Peripheral blood was collected at initial diagnosis, before any treatment.

All donors with ophthalmopathy were recorded as having moderate-to-severe activity, CAS ≥3, NOSPECS ≥4 and a duration under 3 months. This clonotype was counted at least ten times. The length of the CDR3 is 15 residues. Germline values: CDR1 LNHNV, CDR2 YYDKDF (reference sequence). J gave up 4 bases and V 4 bases, and 4 bases lay outside the gene matches. From RNA, the CDR3 regions of TCR beta chains were amplified and sequenced. The first round was an RT-PCR with HTBI primers, and the second round was a multiplex PCR. One entry per CDR3 protein, called by TCRdb with MiXCR from the multiplex PCR reads. The sample holds 300,000 to 400,000 distinct CDR3 sequences, about a sixth seen once.

J is TRBJ2-2 and V is TRBV15; 9 bases agree with TRBD1. This TCR came from an adult man with Graves' ophthalmopathy. The sequenced material came from peripheral blood. DNA for the CDR3: TGTGCCACCAGCAAGCACAGGGGGCCCACCGGGGAGCTGTTTTTT. It codes for CATSKHRGPTGELFF.